A single sample is the source of the 20 T cell receptor beta chains below, sequenced in a study of blood T cell repertoires in COVID-19. Assay: immunoSEQ multiplex PCR; the TCRdb copy retains only in-frame clones and omits some. Of a few hundred thousand clones listed, roughly four fifths were seen once; the top ten hold 3% to 3.5%. Sample: PBMCs or T cells enriched from blood (not recorded which). Receptors originate from a woman aged 55-75 years who had recovered from COVID-19.

The chain has TRBV11-2 and TRBJ2-7; 12 bases align to TRBD2. The J segment lost 6 bases and the V segment lost 5 bases, leaving 11 bases of the junction unmatched. The germline CDR1 and CDR2 sequences are SGHAT and FQNNGV. The CDR3 covers 16 residues. CDR3 amino acids: CASSPLRPSGGGEQYF. In DNA, the CDR3 is TGTGCCAGCAGCCCACTAAGACCTAGCGGGGGGGGCGAGCAGTACTTC.

This clone has just a few counts. The chain carries TRBV5-4 and TRBJ2-1; the D gene is possibly TRBD2 (6 bases). This CDR3 comprises 16 residues. In germline, CDR1 is SGHNT, CDR2 YYREEE (reference sequence). Trimming cost V 6 bases and J 7 bases, with 23 bases left between them. The DNA for the CDR3 is TGTGCCAGCACCCGGCGACGGATAGGGGCGGGGAATGAGCAGTTCTTC. This codes for CASTRRRIGAGNEQFF. Filled out from reference TRBV5-4 and TRBJ2-1, the complete variable domain reads ETGVTQSPTHLIKTRGQQVTLRCSSQSGHNTVSWYQQALGQGPQFIFQYYREEENGRGNFPPRFSGLQFPNYSSELNVNALELDDSALYLCASTRRRIGAGNEQFFGPGTRLTVL.

This clone was detected only a few times. This sequence joins TRBV5-6 and TRBJ2-7, with D possibly TRBD2 on 5 matching bases. The CDR3 consists of 14 residues. V was clipped by 4 bases and J by 7 bases, with 18 bases between them. Germline CDR1 reads SGHDT; CDR2 reads YYEEEE. CDR3 bases: TGTGCCAGCAGCCGGCCCTCGGGATCGGGAGAGCAGTACTTC. Its protein is CASSRPSGSGEQYF.

V usage is TRBV5-1 and J usage is TRBJ2-7; TRBD2 might be the D (6 bases). In germline, CDR1 is SGHRS, CDR2 YFSETQ. V was trimmed by 1 base and J by 1 base, leaving 12 bases between them. The CDR3 is 15 residues long. CDR3: CASSLTVGGSYEQYF. In nucleotides, the CDR3 is TGCGCCAGCAGCTTGACAGTTGGAGGGTCCTACGAGCAGTACTTC.

This clone was detected only a few times. The rearrangement uses TRBV11-2 and TRBJ1-3; D gene unclear. The CDR3 runs 15 residues. The germline V and J ends were trimmed by 5 bases and 0 bases, with 11 bases remaining between them. Germline V CDR1 and CDR2: SGHAT, FQNNGV. The CDR3 loop reads CASSPRTASGNTIYF. In nucleotides, the CDR3 is TGTGCCAGCAGCCCAAGGACTGCCTCTGGAAACACCATATATTTT.

The J gene is TRBJ2-1, the V gene TRBV11-2, with TRBD2 identical over 8 bases. In germline, CDR1 is SGHAT, CDR2 FQNNGV. The CDR3 length is 14 residues. J was trimmed by 7 bases and V by 6 bases; bases with no gene match: 8. The CDR3 region has the DNA TGTGCCAGCAGACCCCCGGGGGGGACGAATGAGCAGTTCTTC. Translation gives CASRPPGGTNEQFF.

This clone has only one observation. The chain has TRBV6-5 and TRBJ2-7; 7 nucleotides agree with TRBD2. Germline assignment: CDR1 MNHEY and CDR2 SVGAGI. This CDR3 has 14 residues. J lost 6 bases, V lost 2 bases, and 7 bases had no gene match. This CDR3 is CASSYGREKGEQYF. CDR3 in DNA: TGTGCCAGCAGTTACGGGCGGGAGAAAGGCGAGCAGTACTTC.

This sequence joins TRBV24-1 and TRBJ2-2; 7 nucleotides agree with TRBD2. The trim removed 3 bases at V and 6 bases at J, leaving 3 bases unmatched. This CDR3 is built from 14 residues. The V gene's germline CDR1 is KGHDR and CDR2 SFDVKD. CDR3 in amino acids: CATSDGTSAGELFF. The CDR3 region has the DNA TGTGCCACCAGTGATGGAACTAGCGCCGGGGAGCTGTTTTTT.

The chain is built from TRBV5-1 and TRBJ1-2, with TRBD1 identical over 7 bases. Trimming took 4 bases from V and 1 from J; bases not matched to a gene: 4. The length of the CDR3 is 14 residues. Germline V lookup: CDR1 SGHRS, CDR2 YFSETQ. The CDR3 protein is CASSLGQVNYGYTF. Written as DNA, the CDR3 is TGCGCCAGCAGCCTCGGACAGGTTAACTATGGCTACACCTTC.

The chain links TRBV3-1 (or the pseudogene TRBV3-2) to TRBJ2-7, with D hard to call. V shed 0 bases and J shed 2 bases, with 11 bases lying between them. This CDR3 comprises 15 residues. Germline lookup yields CDR1 LGHDT and CDR2 YNNKEL (reference sequence). This CDR3 is CASSQDPERPYEQYF. The CDR3 DNA reads as TGTGCCAGCAGCCAAGACCCCGAGAGGCCCTACGAGCAGTACTTC.

In this sample, this clone turned up a few times. The chain links TRBV7-2 to TRBJ2-3, with 9 bases lining up with TRBD2. The CDR3 has 15 amino acids. V lost 3 bases and J lost 2; bases outside the gene matches: 3. CDR1 and CDR2 (germline): SGHTA, FQGNSA. CDR3 region: CASSFPSGDTDTQYF. The CDR3 DNA is TGTGCCAGCAGCTTCCCTAGCGGGGACACAGATACGCAGTATTTT.

This clone was observed once. This chain connects TRBV2 to TRBJ2-1, with 8 bases lining up with TRBD2. Per germline, CDR1 SNHLY and CDR2 FYNNEI. Unmatched junction bases numbered 12, after V lost 4 bases and J lost 7 bases. The CDR3 runs to 16 residues. In nucleotides, the CDR3 is TGTGCCAGCAGTGTCCCGCTTAGCGGGATAGGTAATGAGCAGTTCTTC. Translating gives CASSVPLSGIGNEQFF.

The J gene is TRBJ1-5, the V gene TRBV19, with 8 positions matching TRBD1. Germline V lookup: CDR1 LNHDA, CDR2 SQIVND (reference sequence). The CDR3 totals 14 residues. V dropped 5 bases and J dropped 7; count of bases not matched to a gene: 7. CDR3 DNA: TGTGCCAGTAGTGTCGACAGGGGTGGCCAGCCCCAGCATTTT. Amino acid sequence: CASSVDRGGQPQHF.

This chain links TRBV7-2 with TRBJ2-1, with TRBD2 identical over 12 bases. This CDR3 has 16 residues. Germline loops: CDR1 SGHTA, CDR2 FQGNSA. Trimming cost V 4 bases and J 10 bases; bases outside gene matches: 11. This CDR3 is CASSSSGGARRGEQFF. CDR3 nucleotides: TGTGCCAGCAGCTCTAGCGGGGGGGCAAGGCGGGGCGAGCAGTTCTTC.

CDR3: CASSQDQGAPLAKNIQYF. CDR3 coding DNA: TGTGCCAGCAGCCAAGACCAGGGTGCACCTTTAGCCAAAAACATTCAGTACTTC. The chain has TRBV3-1 (or the pseudogene TRBV3-2) and TRBJ2-4, with D perhaps TRBD1 (5 bases). CDR1 and CDR2 (germline): LGHDT, YNNKEL (reference sequence). The CDR3 covers 18 residues. V lost 0 bases, J lost 0 bases, and 15 bases lay in between.

Only one count was recorded for this clone. The chain is built from TRBV6-4 and TRBJ2-3; 13 bases are a match to TRBD2. The CDR3 is 16 residues long. The germline gives CDR1 MRHNA, CDR2 SNTAGT. V was pared by 0 bases and J by 4 bases, with 1 base of the junction left unmatched. The CDR3 coding sequence is TGTGCCAGCAGTGACTCACTAGCGGGAGGGCCAGATACGCAGTATTTT. Translation gives CASSDSLAGGPDTQYF.

This chain links TRBV25-1 with TRBJ1-2, with D unresolved. Germline V gives CDR1 MGHDK, CDR2 SYGVNS. Deletions cut 7 bases from V and 4 bases from J, with 10 bases between. The CDR3 sequence is 12 residues long. CDR3 loop: CASNHQAYGYTF. The CDR3 DNA reads as TGTGCCAGCAACCACCAGGCCTATGGCTACACCTTC.

The rearrangement uses TRBV4-2 and TRBJ2-1; D call uncertain. Germline CDR1 is LGHNA and CDR2 is YNFKEQ. The CDR3 consists of 16 residues. The V and J ends lost 4 bases and 3 bases respectively, with 16 bases between them. CDR3 nucleotide sequence: TGTGCCAGCAGCCCCTCCGAGCGAGTAGACTACAATGAGCAGTTCTTC. Its translation is CASSPSERVDYNEQFF.

The gene calls are TRBV3-1 (or the pseudogene TRBV3-2) and TRBJ2-6; 12 bases match TRBD1. CDR3 length: 20 amino acids. CDR1 and CDR2 from the germline V gene are LGHDT and YNNKEL (reference sequence). The V and J ends lost 6 bases and 2 bases, in that order; junction bases with no gene match: 14. The CDR3, as DNA: TGTGCCAGCAGTGGACTGGGACTCCGGGACAGGGGGCCTGGGGCCAACGTCCTGACTTTC. It codes for CASSGLGLRDRGPGANVLTF.

The CDR3 region is CASSSSRGGEGAQYF. CDR3 nucleotides: TGTGCCAGTAGTAGCTCTCGTGGCGGGGAAGGGGCCCAGTACTTC. J is TRBJ2-5 and V is TRBV19, with D possibly matching TRBD2 (6 bases). The ends were cut back, 4 bases at V and 9 bases at J, with 21 bases in the middle. From germline, CDR1 is LNHDA and CDR2 SQIVND (reference sequence). This CDR3 contains 15 residues.